A single TCR beta chain is shown here with its context. The data were obtained in a study of CD8 T cells in Susac syndrome. Deletions cut 1 base from V and 2 bases from J, with 11 bases between. The CDR3 consists of 16 residues. Per the germline V gene, CDR1 is SEHNR and CDR2 is FQNEAQ (reference sequence). An input of roughly 0.45 to 1 ug of RNA was subjected to reverse transcription using random hexamers. TCRdb re-analysed the immunoSEQ multiplex PCR reads in MiXCR, keeping a single row per CDR3 protein. The table lists more than 120,000 distinct CDR3 sequences, approximately 94% of them singletons.

The genes are TRBV7-9 and TRBJ2-2; D is perhaps TRBD2 (5 bases). The receptor's source is a human donor in good health. Sequences were obtained from CD4+ T cells from PBMCs. The CDR3, as DNA: TGTGCCAGCAGCTTAGTATCGGGGATAAACACCGGGGAGCTGTTTTTT. This encodes CASSLVSGINTGELFF. The full variable domain, rest sourced from reference TRBV7-9 and TRBJ2-2, is DTGVSQNPRHKITKRGQNVTFRCDPISEHNRLYWYRQTLGQGPEFLTYFQNEAQLEKSRLLSDRFSAERPKGSFSTLEIQRTEQGDSAMYLCASSLVSGINTGELFFGEGSRLTVL.